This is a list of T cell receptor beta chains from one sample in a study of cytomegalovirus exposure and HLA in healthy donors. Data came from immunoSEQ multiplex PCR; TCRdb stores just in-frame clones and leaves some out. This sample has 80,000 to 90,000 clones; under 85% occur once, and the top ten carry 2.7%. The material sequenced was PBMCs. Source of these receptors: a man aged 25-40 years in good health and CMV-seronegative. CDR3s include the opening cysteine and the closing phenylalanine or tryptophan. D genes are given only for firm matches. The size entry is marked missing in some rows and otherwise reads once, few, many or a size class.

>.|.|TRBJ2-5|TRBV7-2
TGTGCCAGCAGCTTGAGGACAGAGCCCCAAGAGACCCAGTACTTC
CASSLRTEPQETQYF
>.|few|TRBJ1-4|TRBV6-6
TGTGCCAGCAGAGCCCCTGCAACTAATGAAAAACTGTTTTTT
CASRAPATNEKLFF
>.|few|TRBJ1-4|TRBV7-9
TGTGCCAGCAGACCTCGGGAGGGATGGGGTGAAAAACTGTTTTTT
CASRPREGWGEKLFF
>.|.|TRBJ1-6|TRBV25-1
TGTGCCAGCAGAACAGGGCATTCACCCCTCCACTTT
CASRTGHSPLHF
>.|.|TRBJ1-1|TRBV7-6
TGTGCCAGCAGCACACTCCGAGGCTGGGACACTGAAGCTTTCTTT
CASSTLRGWDTEAFF
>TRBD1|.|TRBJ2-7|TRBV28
TGTGCCAGCAGTCCTATCCCCGGGACAGGGAGTATCTACGAGCAGTACTTC
CASSPIPGTGSIYEQYF
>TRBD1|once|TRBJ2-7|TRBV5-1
TGCGCCAGCAGCCGGGACAGCCCTTGGTCCTACGAGCAGTACTTC
CASSRDSPWSYEQYF
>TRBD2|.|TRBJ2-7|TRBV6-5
TGTGCCAGCAGCCCGGGACTAGCGGGGTTCTACGAGCAGTACTTC
CASSPGLAGFYEQYF
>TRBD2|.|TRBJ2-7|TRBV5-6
TGTGCCAGCAGCTTGGTCGGGGGGACCTACGAGCAGTACTTC
CASSLVGGTYEQYF
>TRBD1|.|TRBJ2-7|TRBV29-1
TGCAGCGTCAGGGGGACCCACGAGCAGTACTTC
CSVRGTHEQYF
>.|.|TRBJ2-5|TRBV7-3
TGTGCCAGCAGCTCGGACAGCATGCAGACCCAGTACTTC
CASSSDSMQTQYF
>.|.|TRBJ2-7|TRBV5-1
TGCGCCAGCAGCTTGGCCCCTGGAGGGGACGAGCAGTACTTC
CASSLAPGGDEQYF
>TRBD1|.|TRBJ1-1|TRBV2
TGTGCCAGCATCCGGACAGGGCACGACACTGAAGCTTTCTTT
CASIRTGHDTEAFF
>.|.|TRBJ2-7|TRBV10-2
TGCGCCAGCCGTTCCGCGGGCTACGAGCAGTACTTC
CASRSAGYEQYF
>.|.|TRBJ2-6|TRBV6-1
TGTGCCAGCAGTGCCCGGGCTGGGGCCAACGTCCTGACTTTC
CASSARAGANVLTF
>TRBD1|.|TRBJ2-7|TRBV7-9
TGTGCCACAGAGGACAGGGGTAGCTACGAGCAGTACTTC
CATEDRGSYEQYF
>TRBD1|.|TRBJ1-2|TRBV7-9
TGTGCCAGCAGCTGGGACAGGGGCTATGGCTACACCTTC
CASSWDRGYGYTF
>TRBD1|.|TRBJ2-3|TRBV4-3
TGCGCCAGCAGCCAGGAGGACAGGGGGATCACAGATACGCAGTATTTT
CASSQEDRGITDTQYF
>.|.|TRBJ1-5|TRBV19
TGTGCCAGTAGTATATTTTCAGGACACAATAGCAATCAGCCCCAGCATTTT
CASSIFSGHNSNQPQHF
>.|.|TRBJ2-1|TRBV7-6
TGTGCCAGCAGCCCAAGAATGGTGTCTAGCGAGTACAATGAGCAGTTCTTC
CASSPRMVSSEYNEQFF
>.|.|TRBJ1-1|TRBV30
TGTGCCTGTCAGAACACTGAAGCTTTCTTT
CACQNTEAFF
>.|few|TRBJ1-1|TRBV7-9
TGTGCCAGCAGCTCTCGAGGGGAGGTCAGGGACACTGAAGCTTTCTTT
CASSSRGEVRDTEAFF